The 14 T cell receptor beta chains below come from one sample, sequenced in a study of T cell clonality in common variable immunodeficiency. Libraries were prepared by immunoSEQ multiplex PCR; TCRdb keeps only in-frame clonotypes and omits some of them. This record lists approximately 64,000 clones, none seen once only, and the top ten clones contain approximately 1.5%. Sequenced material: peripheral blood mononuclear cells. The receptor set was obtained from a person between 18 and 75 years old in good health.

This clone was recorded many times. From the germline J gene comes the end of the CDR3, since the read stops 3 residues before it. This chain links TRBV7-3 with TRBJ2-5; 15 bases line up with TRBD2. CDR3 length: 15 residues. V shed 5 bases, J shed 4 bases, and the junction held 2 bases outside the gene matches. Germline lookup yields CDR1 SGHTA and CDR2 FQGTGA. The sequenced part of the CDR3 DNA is TGTGCCAGCAGCCGGACTAGCGGGAGGGGAGAGACC. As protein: CASSRTSGRGET. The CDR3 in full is CASSRTSGRGETQYF.

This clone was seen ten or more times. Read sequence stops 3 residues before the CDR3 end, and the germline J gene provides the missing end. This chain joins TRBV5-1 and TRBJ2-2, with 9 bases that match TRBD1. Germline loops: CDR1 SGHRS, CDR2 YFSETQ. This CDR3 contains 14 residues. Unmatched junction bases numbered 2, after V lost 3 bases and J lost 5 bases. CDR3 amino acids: CASSSGQGTGELFF. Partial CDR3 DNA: TGCGCCAGCAGCTCCGGACAGGGGACCGGGGAG.

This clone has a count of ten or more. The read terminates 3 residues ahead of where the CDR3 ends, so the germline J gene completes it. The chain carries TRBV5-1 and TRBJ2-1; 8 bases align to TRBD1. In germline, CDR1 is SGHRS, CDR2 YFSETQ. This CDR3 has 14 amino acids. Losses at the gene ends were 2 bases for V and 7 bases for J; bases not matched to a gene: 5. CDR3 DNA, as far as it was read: TGCGCCAGCAGCTTCGGCGGGGACAGGAATGAG. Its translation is CASSFGGDRNE. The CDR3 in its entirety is CASSFGGDRNEQFF. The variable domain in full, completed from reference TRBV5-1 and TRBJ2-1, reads KAGVTQTPRYLIKTRGQQVTLSCSPISGHRSVSWYQQTPGQGLQFLFEYFSETQRNKGNFPGRFSGRQFSNSRSEMNVSTLELGDSALYLCASSFGGDRNEQFFGPGTRLTVL.

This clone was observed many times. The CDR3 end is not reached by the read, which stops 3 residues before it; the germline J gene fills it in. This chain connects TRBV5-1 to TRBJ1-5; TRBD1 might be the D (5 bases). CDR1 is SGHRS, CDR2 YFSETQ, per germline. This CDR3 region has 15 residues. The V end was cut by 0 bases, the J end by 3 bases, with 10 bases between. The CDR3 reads CASSLGRTYNQPQHF. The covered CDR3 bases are TGCGCCAGCAGCTTGGGAAGGACATACAATCAGCCC.

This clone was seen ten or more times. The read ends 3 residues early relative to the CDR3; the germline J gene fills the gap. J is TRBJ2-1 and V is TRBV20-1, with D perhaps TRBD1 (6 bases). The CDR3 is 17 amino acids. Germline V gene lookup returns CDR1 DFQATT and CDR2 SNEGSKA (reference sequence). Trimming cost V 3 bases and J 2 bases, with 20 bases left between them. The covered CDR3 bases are TGCAGTGCTAGCTATCCCAGGGGAGTGTCGCCCTACAATGAG. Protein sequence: CSASYPRGVSPYNE. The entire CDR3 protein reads CSASYPRGVSPYNEQFF.

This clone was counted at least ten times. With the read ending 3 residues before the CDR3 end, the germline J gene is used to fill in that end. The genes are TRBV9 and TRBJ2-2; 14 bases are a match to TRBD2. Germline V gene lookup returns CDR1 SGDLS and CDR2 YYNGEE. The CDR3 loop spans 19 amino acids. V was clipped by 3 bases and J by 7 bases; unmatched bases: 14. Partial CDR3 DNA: TGTGCCAGCAGCGATAATCCGGGACTAGCGGGGGCCCTTCACGGGGAG. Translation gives CASSDNPGLAGALHGE. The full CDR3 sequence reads CASSDNPGLAGALHGELFF.

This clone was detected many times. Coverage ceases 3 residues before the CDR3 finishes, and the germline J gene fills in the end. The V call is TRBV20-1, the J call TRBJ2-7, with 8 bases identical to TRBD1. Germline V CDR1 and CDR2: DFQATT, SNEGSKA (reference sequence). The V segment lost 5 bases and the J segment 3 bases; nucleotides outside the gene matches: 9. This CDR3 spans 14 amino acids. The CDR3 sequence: CSASDRGELYEQYF. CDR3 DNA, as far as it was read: TGCAGTGCTTCCGACAGGGGCGAACTCTACGAG.

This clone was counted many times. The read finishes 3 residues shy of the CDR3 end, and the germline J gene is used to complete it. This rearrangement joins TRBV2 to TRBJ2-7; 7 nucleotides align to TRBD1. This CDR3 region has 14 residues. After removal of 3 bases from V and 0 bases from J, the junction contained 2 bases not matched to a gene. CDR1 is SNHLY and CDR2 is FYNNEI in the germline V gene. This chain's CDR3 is CASSEGQISYEQYF. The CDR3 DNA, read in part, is TGTGCCAGCAGTGAGGGACAGATCTCCTACGAG. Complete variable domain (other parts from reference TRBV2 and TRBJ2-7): EPEVTQTPSHQVTQMGQEVILRCVPISNHLYFYWYRQILGQKVEFLVSFYNNEISEKSEIFDDQFSVERPDGSNFTLKIRSTKLEDSAMYFCASSEGQISYEQYFGPGTRLTVT.

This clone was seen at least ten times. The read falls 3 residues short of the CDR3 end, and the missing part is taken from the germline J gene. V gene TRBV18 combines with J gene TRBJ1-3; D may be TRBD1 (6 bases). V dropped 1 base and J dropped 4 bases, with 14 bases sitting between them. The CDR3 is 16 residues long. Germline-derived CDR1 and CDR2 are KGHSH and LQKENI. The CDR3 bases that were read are TGTGCCAGCTCACCACGGAGCCAGGGGCTAGGAAACACC. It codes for CASSPRSQGLGNT. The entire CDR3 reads CASSPRSQGLGNTIYF.

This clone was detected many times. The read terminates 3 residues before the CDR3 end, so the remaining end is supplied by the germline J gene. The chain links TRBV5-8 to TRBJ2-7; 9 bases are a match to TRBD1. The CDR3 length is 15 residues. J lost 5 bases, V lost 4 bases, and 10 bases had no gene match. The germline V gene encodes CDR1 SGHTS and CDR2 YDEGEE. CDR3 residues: CASSIPGQGPHEQYF. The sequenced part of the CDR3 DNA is TGTGCCAGCAGCATACCGGGACAGGGACCCCACGAG.

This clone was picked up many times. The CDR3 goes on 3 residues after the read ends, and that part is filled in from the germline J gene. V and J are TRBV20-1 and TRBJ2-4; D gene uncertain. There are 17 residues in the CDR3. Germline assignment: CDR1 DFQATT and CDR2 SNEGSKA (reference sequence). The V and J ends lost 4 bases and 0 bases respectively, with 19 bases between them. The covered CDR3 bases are TGCAGTGCTACTACTTATGTACTACTCGGAGCCAAAAACATT. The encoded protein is CSATTYVLLGAKNI. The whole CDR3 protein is CSATTYVLLGAKNIQYF.

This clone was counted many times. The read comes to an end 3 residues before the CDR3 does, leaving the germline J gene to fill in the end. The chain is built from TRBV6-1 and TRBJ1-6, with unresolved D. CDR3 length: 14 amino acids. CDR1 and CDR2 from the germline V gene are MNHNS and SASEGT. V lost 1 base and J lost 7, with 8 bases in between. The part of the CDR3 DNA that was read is TGTGCCAGCAGTGAAGACCCAGGCAATTCACCC. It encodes CASSEDPGNSP. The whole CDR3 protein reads CASSEDPGNSPLHF.

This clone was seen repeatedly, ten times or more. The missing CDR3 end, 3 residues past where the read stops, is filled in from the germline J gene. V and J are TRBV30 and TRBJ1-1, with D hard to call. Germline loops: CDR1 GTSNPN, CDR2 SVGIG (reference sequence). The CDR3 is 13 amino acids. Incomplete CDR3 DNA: TGTGCCTGGCCGAGCCCAAACGGTTTCGAA. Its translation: CAWPSPNGFE. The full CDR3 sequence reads CAWPSPNGFEAFF.

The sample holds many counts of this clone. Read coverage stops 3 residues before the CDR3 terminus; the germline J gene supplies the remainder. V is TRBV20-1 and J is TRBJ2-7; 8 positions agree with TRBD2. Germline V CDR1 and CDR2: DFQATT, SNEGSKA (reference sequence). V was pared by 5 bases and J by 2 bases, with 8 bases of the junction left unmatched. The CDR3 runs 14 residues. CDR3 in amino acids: CSASSGGLAYEQYF. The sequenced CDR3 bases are TGCAGTGCTTCCTCGGGGGGACTAGCCTACGAG.